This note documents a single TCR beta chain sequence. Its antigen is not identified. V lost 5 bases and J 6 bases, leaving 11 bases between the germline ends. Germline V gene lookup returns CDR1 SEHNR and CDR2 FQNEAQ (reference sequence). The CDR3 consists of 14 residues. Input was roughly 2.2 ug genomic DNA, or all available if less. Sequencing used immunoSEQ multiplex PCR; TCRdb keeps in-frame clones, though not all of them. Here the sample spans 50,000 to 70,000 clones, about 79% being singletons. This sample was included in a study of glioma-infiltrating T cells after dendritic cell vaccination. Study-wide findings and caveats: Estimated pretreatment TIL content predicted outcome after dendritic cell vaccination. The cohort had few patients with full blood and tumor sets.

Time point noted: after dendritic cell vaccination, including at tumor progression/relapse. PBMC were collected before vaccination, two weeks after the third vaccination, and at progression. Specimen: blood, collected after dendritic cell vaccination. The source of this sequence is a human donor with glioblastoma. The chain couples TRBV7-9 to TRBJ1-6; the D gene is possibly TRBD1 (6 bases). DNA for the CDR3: TGTGCCAGCAGCCCTGGACAGCCTAATTCACCCCTCCACTTT. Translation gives CASSPGQPNSPLHF.